The entry below describes one T cell receptor (beta chain). The source of the sample is a study of shared clonotypes between healthy human individuals. Study-wide context: The cohort had a couple of women and a few men, ages 18 to 49.

Each subset's genomic DNA was shared equally among a number of immunoSEQ plates. Spread over ten immunoSEQ deep assay plates, unsorted PBMC DNA underwent sequencing. TCRdb's table, derived via immunoSEQ multiplex PCR, lists solely in-frame clones and lacks some. In the table there are approximately 500,000 clones, 79% of which are singletons. This clonotype was sampled from a woman aged 40 to 50 in good health. Some clones in this sample may be carry-over from other donors' samples. Sequencing was performed on PBMCs.

The CDR3 bases are TGTGCCAGTAGTCACAGCGAGATACGGGTGGATACGCAGTATTTT. The encoded protein is CASSHSEIRVDTQYF. The chain combines TRBV19 with TRBJ2-3; D is undetermined. V gave up 5 bases and J gave up 6 bases, with 18 bases separating them. The CDR3 is 15 residues long. Germline V gives CDR1 LNHDA, CDR2 SQIVND (reference sequence).